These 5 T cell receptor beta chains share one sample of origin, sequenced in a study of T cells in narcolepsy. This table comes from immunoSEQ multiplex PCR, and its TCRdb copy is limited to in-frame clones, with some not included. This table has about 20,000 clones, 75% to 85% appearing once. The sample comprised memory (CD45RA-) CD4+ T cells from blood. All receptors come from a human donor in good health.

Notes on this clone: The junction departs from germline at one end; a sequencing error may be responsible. The CDR3 DNA follows: TGTGCTAGCAGCTCGGGACTAGCGGGGGGCTACAATGAGCAGTTCTTC. The encoded protein is CASSSGLAGGYNEQFF. This sequence joins TRBV7-7 and TRBJ2-1, with TRBD2 identical over 15 bases. This CDR3 has 16 residues. The V gene's germline CDR1 is SSHAT and CDR2 FNYEAQ (reference sequence). The full variable domain, rest sourced from reference TRBV7-7 and TRBJ2-1, is GAGVSQSPRYKVTKRGQDVTLRCDPISSHATLYWYQQALGQGPEFLTYFNYEAQPDKSGLPSDRFSAERPEGSISTLTIQRTEQRDSAMYRCASSSGLAGGYNEQFFGPGTRLTVL.

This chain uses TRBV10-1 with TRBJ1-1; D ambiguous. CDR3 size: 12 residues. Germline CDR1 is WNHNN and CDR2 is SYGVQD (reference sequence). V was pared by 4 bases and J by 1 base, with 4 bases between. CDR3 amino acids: CASSGGNTEAFF. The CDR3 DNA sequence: TGCGCCAGCAGTGGAGGGAACACTGAAGCTTTCTTT.

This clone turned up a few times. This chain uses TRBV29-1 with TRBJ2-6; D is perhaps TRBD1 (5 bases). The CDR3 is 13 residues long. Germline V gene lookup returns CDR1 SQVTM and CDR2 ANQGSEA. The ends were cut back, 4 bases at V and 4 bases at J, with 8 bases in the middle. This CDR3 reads CSVAQGGANVLTF. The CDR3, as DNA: TGCAGCGTTGCCCAGGGAGGGGCCAACGTCCTGACTTTC.

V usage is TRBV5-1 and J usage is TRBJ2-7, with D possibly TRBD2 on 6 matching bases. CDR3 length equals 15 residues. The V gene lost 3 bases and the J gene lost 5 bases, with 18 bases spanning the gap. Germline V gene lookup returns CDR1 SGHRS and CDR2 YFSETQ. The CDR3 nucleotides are TGCGCCAGCAGCTCCCCGGGAGTGGGTGTACACGAGCAGTACTTC. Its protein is CASSSPGVGVHEQYF.

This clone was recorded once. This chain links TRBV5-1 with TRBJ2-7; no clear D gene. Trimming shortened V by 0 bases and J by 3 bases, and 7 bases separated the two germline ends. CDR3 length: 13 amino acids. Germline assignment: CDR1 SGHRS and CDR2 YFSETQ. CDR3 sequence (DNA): TGCGCCAGCAGCTTGGGGCGTAACTACGAGCAGTACTTC. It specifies CASSLGRNYEQYF.